This TCR beta chain was captured in a study of CD8 T cells in ankylosing spondylitis. Study-wide points: It appeared that ankylosing spondylitis blood was characterized by a TCR beta motif of about eight highly homologous variants. Before this, some motif variants had been reported in reactive arthritis synovial fluid and blood.

As concerns this clonotype: No antigen is known for it.

Germline V gene lookup returns CDR1 SEHNR and CDR2 FQNEAQ (reference sequence). The length of the CDR3 is 14 residues. The germline V and J ends were trimmed by 1 base and 4 bases, with 7 bases remaining between them. Preparation of TCR beta libraries was done by quantitative 5'-RACE with molecular barcodes. TCRdb analysed the 5' RACE reads with MiXCR anew, one entry per CDR3 protein. Here the sample spans 220,000 or so distinct CDR3 sequences, approximately 20% being singletons. V usage is TRBV7-9 and J usage is TRBJ1-4; weak D call: TRBD1 (5 bases). This TCR was recovered from a male donor with ankylosing spondylitis. The sequencing input was blood, either unsorted or a sorted T cell fraction (not recorded which). The CDR3 nucleotides are TGTGCCAGCAGCTTAGGCCAGGGTAATGAAAAACTGTTTTTT. This sequence encodes CASSLGQGNEKLFF.